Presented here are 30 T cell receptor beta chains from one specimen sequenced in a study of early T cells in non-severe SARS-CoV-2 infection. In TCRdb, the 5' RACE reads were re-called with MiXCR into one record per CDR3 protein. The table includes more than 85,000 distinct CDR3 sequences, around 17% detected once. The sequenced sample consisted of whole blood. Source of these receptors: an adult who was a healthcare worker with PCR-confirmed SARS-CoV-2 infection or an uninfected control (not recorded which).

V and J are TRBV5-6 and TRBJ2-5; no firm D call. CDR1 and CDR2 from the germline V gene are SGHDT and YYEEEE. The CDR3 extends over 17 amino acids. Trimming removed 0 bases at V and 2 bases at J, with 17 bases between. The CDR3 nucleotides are TGTGCCAGCAGCTTGGCCCGGAGTAGGATAGCTCAAGAGACCCAGTACTTC. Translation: CASSLARSRIAQETQYF. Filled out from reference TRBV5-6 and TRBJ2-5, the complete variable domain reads DAGVTQSPTHLIKTRGQQVTLRCSPKSGHDTVSWYQQALGQGPQFIFQYYEEEERQRGNFPDRFSGHQFPNYSSELNVNALLLGDSALYLCASSLARSRIAQETQYFGPGTRLLVL.

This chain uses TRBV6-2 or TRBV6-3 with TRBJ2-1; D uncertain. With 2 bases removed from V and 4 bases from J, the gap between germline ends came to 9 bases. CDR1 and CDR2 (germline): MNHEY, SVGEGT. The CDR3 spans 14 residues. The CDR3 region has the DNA TGTGCCAGCAGTTACACGGTGAGGTACAATGAGCAGTTCTTC. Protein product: CASSYTVRYNEQFF.

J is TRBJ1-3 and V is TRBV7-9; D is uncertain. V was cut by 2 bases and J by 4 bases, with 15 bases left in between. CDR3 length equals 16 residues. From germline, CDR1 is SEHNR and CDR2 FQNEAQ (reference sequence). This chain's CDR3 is CASSLSGESFGNTIYF. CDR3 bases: TGTGCCAGCAGCTTAAGCGGGGAATCCTTCGGAAACACCATATATTTT.

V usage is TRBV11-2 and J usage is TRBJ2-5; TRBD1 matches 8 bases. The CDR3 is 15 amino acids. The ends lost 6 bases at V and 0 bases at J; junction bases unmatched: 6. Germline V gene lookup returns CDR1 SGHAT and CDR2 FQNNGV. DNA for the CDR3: TGTGCCAGCAGAGGGCAGGGGGCCCACCAAGAGACCCAGTACTTC. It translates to CASRGQGAHQETQYF.

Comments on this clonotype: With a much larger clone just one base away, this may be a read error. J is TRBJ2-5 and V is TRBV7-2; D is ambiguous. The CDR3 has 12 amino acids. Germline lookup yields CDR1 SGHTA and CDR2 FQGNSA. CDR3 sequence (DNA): TGTGTCAGCAGCTTAGTTGTTGAGACCCAGTACTTC. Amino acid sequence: CVSSLVVETQYF.

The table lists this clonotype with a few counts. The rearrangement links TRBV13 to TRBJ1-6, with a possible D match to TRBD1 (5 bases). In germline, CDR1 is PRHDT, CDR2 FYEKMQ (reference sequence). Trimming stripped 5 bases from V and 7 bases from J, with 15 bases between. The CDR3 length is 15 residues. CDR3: CASSSKGLANSPLHF. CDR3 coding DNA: TGTGCCAGCAGCAGCAAGGGGCTGGCCAATTCACCCCTCCACTTT.

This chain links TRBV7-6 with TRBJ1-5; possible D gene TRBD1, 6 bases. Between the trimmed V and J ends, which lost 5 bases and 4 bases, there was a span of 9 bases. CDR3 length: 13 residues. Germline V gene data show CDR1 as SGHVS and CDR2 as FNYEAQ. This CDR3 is CASSKGGNQPQHF. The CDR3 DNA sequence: TGTGCCAGCAGCAAGGGGGGGAATCAGCCCCAGCATTTT.

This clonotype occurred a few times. The CDR3 nucleotides read TGTGCCAGCAGGATATTATCTAATTCACCCCTCCACTTT. Protein: CASRILSNSPLHF. This chain connects TRBV2 to TRBJ1-6; D is undetermined. This CDR3 has 13 amino acids. The V and J ends lost 6 bases and 6 bases respectively, with 9 bases between them. Germline values: CDR1 SNHLY, CDR2 FYNNEI.

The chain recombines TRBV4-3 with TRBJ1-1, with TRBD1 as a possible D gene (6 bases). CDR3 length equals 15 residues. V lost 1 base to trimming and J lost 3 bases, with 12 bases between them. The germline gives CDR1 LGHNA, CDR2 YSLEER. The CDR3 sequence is CASSQVTGSDTEAFF. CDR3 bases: TGCGCCAGCAGCCAAGTCACAGGGTCTGACACTGAAGCTTTCTTT.

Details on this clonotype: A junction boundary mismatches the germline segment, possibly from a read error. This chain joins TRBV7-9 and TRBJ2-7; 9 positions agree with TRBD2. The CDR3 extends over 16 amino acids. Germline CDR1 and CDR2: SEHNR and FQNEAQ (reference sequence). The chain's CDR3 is CANSSSGGRANHEQYF. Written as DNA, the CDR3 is TGTGCCAACAGCTCCTCAGGCGGGAGGGCCAACCACGAGCAGTACTTC. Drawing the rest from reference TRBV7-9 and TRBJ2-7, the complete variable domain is DTGVSQNPRHKITKRGQNVTFRCDPISEHNRLYWYRQTLGQGPEFLTYFQNEAQLEKSRLLSDRFSAERPKGSFSTLEIQRTEQGDSAMYLCANSSSGGRANHEQYFGPGTRLTVT.

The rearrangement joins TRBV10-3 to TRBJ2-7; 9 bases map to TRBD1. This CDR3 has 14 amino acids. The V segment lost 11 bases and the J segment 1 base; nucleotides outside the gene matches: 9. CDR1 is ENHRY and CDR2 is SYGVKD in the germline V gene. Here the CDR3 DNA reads TGTGCCGCAAGAGAACAGGGGGCTTCCTACGAGCAGTACTTC. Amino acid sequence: CAAREQGASYEQYF.

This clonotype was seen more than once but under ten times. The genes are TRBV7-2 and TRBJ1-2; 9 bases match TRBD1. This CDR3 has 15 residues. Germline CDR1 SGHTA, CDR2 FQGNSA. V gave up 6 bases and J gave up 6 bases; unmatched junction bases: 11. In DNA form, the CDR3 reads TGTGCCAGCAGGACCCCCGGGACAGGGATGGATGGCTACACCTTC. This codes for CASRTPGTGMDGYTF.

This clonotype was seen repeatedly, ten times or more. In DNA form, the CDR3 reads TGTGCCAGTAGTATGGTGGCCCCGACGTCGGCGACAGATACGCAGTATTTT. It yields the protein CASSMVAPTSATDTQYF. The chain is built from TRBV19 and TRBJ2-3; D not resolved. The V gene lost 3 bases and the J gene lost 3 bases, with 19 bases spanning the gap. This CDR3 has 17 amino acids. Germline-derived CDR1 and CDR2 are LNHDA and SQIVND (reference sequence).

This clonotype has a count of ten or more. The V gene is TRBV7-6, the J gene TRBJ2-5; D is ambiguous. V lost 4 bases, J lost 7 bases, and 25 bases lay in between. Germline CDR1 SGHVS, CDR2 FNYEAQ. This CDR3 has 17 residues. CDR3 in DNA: TGTGCCAGCAGCTCGAAGTCGAGCAGCAGGCCCCATCGGACCCAGTACTTC. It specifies CASSSKSSSRPHRTQYF.

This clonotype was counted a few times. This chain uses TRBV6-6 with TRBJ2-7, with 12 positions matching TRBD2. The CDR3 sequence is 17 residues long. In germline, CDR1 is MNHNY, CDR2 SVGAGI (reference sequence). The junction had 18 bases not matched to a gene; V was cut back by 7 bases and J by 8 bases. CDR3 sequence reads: CASTFTQVLAGGLKQYF. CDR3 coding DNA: TGTGCCAGCACCTTCACCCAGGTACTAGCGGGAGGCTTGAAGCAGTACTTC.

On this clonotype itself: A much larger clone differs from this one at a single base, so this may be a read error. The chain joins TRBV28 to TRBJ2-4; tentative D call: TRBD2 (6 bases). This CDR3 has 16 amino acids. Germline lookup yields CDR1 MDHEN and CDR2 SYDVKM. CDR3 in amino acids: CASSPFVSGNKDIQYF. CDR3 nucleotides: TGTGCCAGCAGCCCCTTCGTTAGCGGTAACAAAGACATTCAGTACTTC.

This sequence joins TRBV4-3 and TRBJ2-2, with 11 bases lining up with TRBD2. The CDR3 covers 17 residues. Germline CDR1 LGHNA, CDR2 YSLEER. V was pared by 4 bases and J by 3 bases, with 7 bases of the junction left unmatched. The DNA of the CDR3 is TGCGCCAGCAGCCCGGTGGGACTAGCGGAGCACACCGGGGAGCTGTTTTTT. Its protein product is CASSPVGLAEHTGELFF.

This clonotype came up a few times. The CDR3, as DNA: TGTGCCAGCAGTCGGACGACCGGTTATAGCAATCAGCCCCAGCATTTT. Its protein is CASSRTTGYSNQPQHF. The rearrangement links TRBV27 to TRBJ1-5; D unclear. This CDR3 contains 16 residues. The V end lost 5 bases, the J end lost 0 bases, and 14 bases lay between the germline ends. CDR1 is MNHEY, CDR2 SMNVEV, per germline (reference sequence).

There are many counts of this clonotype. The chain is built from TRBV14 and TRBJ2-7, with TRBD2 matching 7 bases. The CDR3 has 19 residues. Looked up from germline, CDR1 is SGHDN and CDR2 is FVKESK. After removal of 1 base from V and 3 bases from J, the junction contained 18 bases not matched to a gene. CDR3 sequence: CASSQVYRFSGLEGYEQYF. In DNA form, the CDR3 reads TGTGCCAGCAGCCAAGTTTACAGGTTTTCCGGACTAGAAGGCTACGAGCAGTACTTC.

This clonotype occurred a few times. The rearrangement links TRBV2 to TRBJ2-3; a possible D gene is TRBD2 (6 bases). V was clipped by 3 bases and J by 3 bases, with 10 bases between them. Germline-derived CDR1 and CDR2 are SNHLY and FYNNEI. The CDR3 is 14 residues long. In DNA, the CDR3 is TGTGCCAGCAGTGAGTTTAGCGGAACAGATACGCAGTATTTT. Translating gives CASSEFSGTDTQYF.

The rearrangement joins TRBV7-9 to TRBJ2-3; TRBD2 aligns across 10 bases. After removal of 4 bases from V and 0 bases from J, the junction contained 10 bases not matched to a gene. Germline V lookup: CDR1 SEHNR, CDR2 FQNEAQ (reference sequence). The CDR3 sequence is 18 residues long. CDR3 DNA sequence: TGTGCCAGCAGCTCCACTTTTCGGACTAGCGGCAGCACAGATACGCAGTATTTT. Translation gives CASSSTFRTSGSTDTQYF.

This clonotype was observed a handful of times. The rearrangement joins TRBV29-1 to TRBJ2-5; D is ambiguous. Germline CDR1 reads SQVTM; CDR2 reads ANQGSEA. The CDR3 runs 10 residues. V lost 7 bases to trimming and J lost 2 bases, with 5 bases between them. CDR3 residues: CSALQETQYF. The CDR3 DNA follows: TGCAGCGCACTTCAAGAGACCCAGTACTTC.

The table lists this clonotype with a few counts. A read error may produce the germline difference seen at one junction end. Here the CDR3 DNA reads TGTGCCACCAGTGAGCCCGGCTTT. Residues: CATSEPGF. This rearrangement joins TRBV24-1 to TRBJ1-6; D not resolved. Germline CDR1 is KGHDR and CDR2 is SFDVKD. CDR3 size: 8 residues.

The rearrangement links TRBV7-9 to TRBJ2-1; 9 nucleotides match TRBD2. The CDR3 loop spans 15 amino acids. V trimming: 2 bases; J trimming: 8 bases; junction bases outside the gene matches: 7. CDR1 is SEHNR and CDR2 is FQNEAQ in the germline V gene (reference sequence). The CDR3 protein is CASSLRLAEAHEQFF. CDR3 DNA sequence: TGTGCCAGCAGCTTAAGACTAGCGGAGGCCCATGAGCAGTTCTTC.

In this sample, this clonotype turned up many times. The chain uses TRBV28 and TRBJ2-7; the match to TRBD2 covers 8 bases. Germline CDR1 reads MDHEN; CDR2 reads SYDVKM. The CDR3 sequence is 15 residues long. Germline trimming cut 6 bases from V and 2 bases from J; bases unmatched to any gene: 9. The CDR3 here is CASRALAGGTYEQYF. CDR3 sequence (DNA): TGTGCCAGCAGGGCCCTCGCGGGAGGTACCTACGAGCAGTACTTC.

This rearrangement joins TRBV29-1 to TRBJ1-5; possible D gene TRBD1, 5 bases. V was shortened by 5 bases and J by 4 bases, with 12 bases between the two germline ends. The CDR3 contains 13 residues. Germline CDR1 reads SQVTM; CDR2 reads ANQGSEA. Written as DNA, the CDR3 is TGCAGCGTTACAGGCGGGCAGAATCAGCCCCAGCATTTT. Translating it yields CSVTGGQNQPQHF.

As DNA, the CDR3 is TGTGCCAGCAGTTTAAGGGGAGCTAGCGCCACCGGGGAGCTGTTTTTT. Translation: CASSLRGASATGELFF. The chain is built from TRBV27 and TRBJ2-2; tentative D call: TRBD2 (6 bases). This CDR3 contains 16 residues. CDR1 is MNHEY and CDR2 is SMNVEV in the germline V gene (reference sequence). V lost 2 bases to trimming and J lost 4 bases, with 14 bases between them.

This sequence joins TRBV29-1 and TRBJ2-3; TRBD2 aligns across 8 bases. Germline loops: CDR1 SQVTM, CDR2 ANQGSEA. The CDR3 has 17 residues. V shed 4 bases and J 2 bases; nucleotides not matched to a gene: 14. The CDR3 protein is CSVVGGAGGSYTDTQYF. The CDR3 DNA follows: TGCAGCGTTGTCGGGGGGGCGGGAGGATCGTACACAGATACGCAGTATTTT.

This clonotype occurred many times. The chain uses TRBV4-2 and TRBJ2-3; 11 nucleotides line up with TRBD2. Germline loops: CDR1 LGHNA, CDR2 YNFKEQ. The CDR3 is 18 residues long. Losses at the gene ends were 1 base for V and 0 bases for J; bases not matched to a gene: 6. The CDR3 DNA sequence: TGTGCCAGCAGCCAAGGGCTAGCGGGGGGACCTAGCACAGATACGCAGTATTTT. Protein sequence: CASSQGLAGGPSTDTQYF.

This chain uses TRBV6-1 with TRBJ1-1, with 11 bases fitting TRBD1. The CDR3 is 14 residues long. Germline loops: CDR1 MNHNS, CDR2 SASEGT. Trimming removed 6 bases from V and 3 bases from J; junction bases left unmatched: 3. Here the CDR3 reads CASSRDRGDTEAFF. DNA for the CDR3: TGTGCCAGCAGCCGGGACAGGGGGGACACTGAAGCTTTCTTT.